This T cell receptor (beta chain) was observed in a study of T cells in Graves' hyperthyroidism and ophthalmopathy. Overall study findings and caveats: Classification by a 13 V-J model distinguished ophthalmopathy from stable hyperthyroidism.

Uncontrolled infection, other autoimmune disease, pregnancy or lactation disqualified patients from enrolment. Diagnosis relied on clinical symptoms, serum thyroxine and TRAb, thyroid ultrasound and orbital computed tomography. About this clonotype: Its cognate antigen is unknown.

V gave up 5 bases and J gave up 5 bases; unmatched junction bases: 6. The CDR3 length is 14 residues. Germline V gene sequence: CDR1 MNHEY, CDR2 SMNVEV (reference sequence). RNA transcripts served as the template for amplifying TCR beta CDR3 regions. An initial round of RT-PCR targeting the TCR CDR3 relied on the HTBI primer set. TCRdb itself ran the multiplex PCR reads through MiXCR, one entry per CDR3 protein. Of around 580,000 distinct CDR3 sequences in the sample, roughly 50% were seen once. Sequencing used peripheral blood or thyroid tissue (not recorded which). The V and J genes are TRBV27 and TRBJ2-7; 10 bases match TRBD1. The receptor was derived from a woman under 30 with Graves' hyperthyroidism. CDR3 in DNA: TGTGCCAGCAGTGCCACGACAGGGGGCCACGAGCAGTACTTC. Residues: CASSATTGGHEQYF.